Detailed here is one T cell receptor (beta chain). Its target is unknown. The V gene's germline CDR1 is SNHLY and CDR2 FYNNEI. The CDR3 extends over 14 amino acids. Next came a second PCR, run for about 6 to 12 cycles, which used a sample-barcoded 5' primer along with a J-beta primer mix. One entry per CDR3 protein, called by TCRdb with MiXCR from the 5' RACE reads. The sample includes roughly 1,800,000 distinct CDR3 sequences, roughly 52% of them seen just once. This record comes from a study of blood T cells in healthy people across ages. Points from the study as a whole: Both higher diversity and more naive CD4+ cells marked long-lived donors when set against aged donors.

The chain employs TRBV2 and TRBJ2-4; 7 bases match TRBD2. Near its end, the DNA agrees better with TRBJ2-7, so the J call may be wrong. Sequencing used blood. The TCR comes from a woman aged 40 to 50 in good health. CDR3 in DNA: TGTGCCAGCACCAAAGACGGAGGGAGGGGCGAGCAGTACTTC. Its translation is CASTKDGGRGEQYF.